Listed below are T cell receptor beta chains from one sample, sequenced in a study of human T cells and chemical hapten exposure. TCRdb used MiXCR to reprocess the RACE reads, holding one entry per CDR3 protein. The table records just under 350,000 distinct CDR3 sequences, roughly 6.9% of them present only once. The material was whole blood, obtained in connection with sensitization to the hapten diphenylcyclopropenone (DPC). Receptor source: a woman aged 18 to 35 with alopecia areata. Some clones in this sample may be carry-over from other donors' samples. Each CDR3 is given with its conserved first and last residue. A D gene is named only where the DNA matches it firmly. A clone size is listed for some rows: how often the clone was seen (once, few, many), or a class if it is expanded.

TRBJ2-5 few NA TRBV20-1 TGCAGTGCTAGAGATGTACAGGGAGAAGAGACCCAGTACTTC CSARDVQGEETQYF
TRBJ2-3 few TRBD2 TRBV27 TGTGCCAGCAGTACTTACAGCGGGGGGGGCACAGATACGCAGTATTTT CASSTYSGGGTDTQYF
TRBJ2-3 many NA TRBV29-1 TGCAGCGTTGAAACAAGCGGCAGGGGGGCAGATACGCAGTATTTT CSVETSGRGADTQYF
TRBJ1-1 many NA TRBV28 TGTGCCAGCAATGCGAGGGCAGCTATGAACACTGAAGCTTTCTTT CASNARAAMNTEAFF
TRBJ1-2 NA TRBD1 TRBV4-1 TGCGCCAGCAGCCAGGGTAGACAGGGGGCAAGGGGCTACACCTTC CASSQGRQGARGYTF
TRBJ1-1 NA TRBD1 TRBV6-5 TGTGCCAGCAGTTTGGGACAGGCAAACACTGAAGCTTTCTTT CASSLGQANTEAFF
TRBJ2-1 many TRBD2 TRBV5-1 TGCGCCAGCAGCCCCGGGGTCTCAGCGGGGGCCGGGCCCAATGAGCAGTTCTTC CASSPGVSAGAGPNEQFF
TRBJ2-3 NA NA TRBV5-5 TGTGCCAGCAGCTTGGGGCAGGTCCTGGATACGCAGTATTTT CASSLGQVLDTQYF
TRBJ1-4 few NA TRBV10-3 TGTGCCATCAGTGAGGGTGGCAGGCGTAATGAAAAACTGTTTTTT CAISEGGRRNEKLFF
TRBJ1-6 NA NA TRBV12-3/TRBV12-4 TGTGCCAGCAGTTCCTCGGACCCATTAAATTCACCCCTCCACTTT CASSSSDPLNSPLHF
TRBJ2-2 NA TRBD2 TRBV9 TGTGCCAGCAGCTCACCTCGAGCTAGCGGTCGCACCGGGGATCTGTTTTTT CASSSPRASGRTGDLFF
TRBJ2-3 NA TRBD2 TRBV12-3/TRBV12-4 TGTGCCAGCAGTAGACTAGCGGGGGGCGCGAGCAGGACAGATACGCAGTATTTT CASSRLAGGASRTDTQYF
TRBJ2-6 NA NA TRBV13 TGTGCCAGCAGCGCCCGTCTCTCTGGGGCCAACGTCCTGACTTTC CASSARLSGANVLTF
TRBJ2-5 many NA TRBV7-9 TGTGCCAGCAGCTTAGTACGTATGACCGGGTATTCTACGACCCAGTACTTC CASSLVRMTGYSTTQYF
TRBJ2-3 many TRBD2 TRBV12-5 TGTGCTAGTGGTCTGGGACTAGCGGGGAGCACAGATACGCAGTATTTT CASGLGLAGSTDTQYF
TRBJ1-2 few NA TRBV10-3 TGTGCCATCACTATTGACAGCCTCTATGGCTACACCTTC CAITIDSLYGYTF
TRBJ2-2 NA NA TRBV2 TGTGCCAGCCGGGACACCCTAAACACCGGGGAGCTGTTTTTT CASRDTLNTGELFF
TRBJ1-4 NA NA TRBV10-3 TGTGCCATCAGTGACCCATCAACTTCTAATGAAGAACTGTTTTTT CAISDPSTSNEELFF
TRBJ2-3 NA TRBD2 TRBV3-1 TGTGCCAGCAGCCAAGATTGGAGCGGGGGCCGCACAGATACGCAGTATTTT CASSQDWSGGRTDTQYF
TRBJ1-5 few NA TRBV20-1 TGCAGTGCAAGGTCGGACAGCCATAAGCAGCCCCAGCATTTT CSARSDSHKQPQHF
TRBJ1-1 many NA TRBV7-3 TGTGCCAGCAGCTTAACCGGCAGAAACACTGAAGCTTTCTTT CASSLTGRNTEAFF
TRBJ2-7 NA NA TRBV3-1 TGTGCCAGCAGCCAAGATTTGGTTCAATACGAGCAGTACTTC CASSQDLVQYEQYF
TRBJ2-6 NA TRBD1 TRBV27 TGTGCCAGCAGTCCCACGGGACAGGGGGCCTCTGGGGCCAACGTCCTGACTTTC CASSPTGQGASGANVLTF
TRBJ1-1 few TRBD1 TRBV27 TGTGCCAGCAGTATAAACAGGGGTCCCACTGAAGCTTTCTTT CASSINRGPTEAFF
TRBJ2-1 NA TRBD2 TRBV11-2 TGTGCCAGCAGCTTAGGGCTAGCGGGGGGGAGCTCCTACAATGAGCAGTTCTTC CASSLGLAGGSSYNEQFF
TRBJ2-3 NA TRBD2 TRBV10-3 TGTGCCATCAGTGAGTCGACTAGCGGGGGGGCCTTAGATACGCAGTATTTT CAISESTSGGALDTQYF
TRBJ2-3 few NA TRBV20-1 TGCAGTGCGATCCTTCTGGCGGCGGGGACAGATACGCAGTATTTT CSAILLAAGTDTQYF
TRBJ1-5 NA TRBD1 TRBV29-1 TGCAGCGTTGTGGTCGGGACAGGGGGTCAGCCCCAGCATTTT CSVVVGTGGQPQHF
TRBJ1-6 NA TRBD1 TRBV11-2 TGTGCCAGCAGCCCGCGAGGAAGGGGGCGATCGAATTCACCCCTCCACTTT CASSPRGRGRSNSPLHF
TRBJ2-2 many TRBD2 TRBV10-2 TGCGCCAGCAGTGAGTCCGGGACTAGCGGCTCCGGGGAGCTGTTTTTT CASSESGTSGSGELFF
TRBJ2-6 many TRBD1 TRBV6-5 TGTGCCAGCTGGACAGGGACCGGGGCCAACGTCCTGACTTTC CASWTGTGANVLTF
TRBJ1-1 NA NA TRBV20-1 TGCAGTGCTAGAGATCTCCCAGGTAGGGGAAAGAGGACTGAAGCTTTCTTT CSARDLPGRGKRTEAFF
TRBJ1-1 few NA TRBV5-6 TGTGCCAGCAGCTTACAACAGGTGCTGAACACTGAAGCTTTCTTT CASSLQQVLNTEAFF
TRBJ2-7 many TRBD1 TRBV5-8 TGTGCCAGCAGCGGAGGGGACAGGGGGCGGTACGAGCAGTACTTC CASSGGDRGRYEQYF
TRBJ1-1 many TRBD1 TRBV20-1 TGCAGTGCTAGAGGCATCAGGGGGCGGACTGAAGCTTTCTTT CSARGIRGRTEAFF
TRBJ2-2 many NA TRBV12-3/TRBV12-4 TGTGCCAGCAGTTTACAGGAAACCGGGGAGCTGTTTTTT CASSLQETGELFF
TRBJ2-3 NA TRBD2 TRBV3-1 TGTGCCAGCAGGGGGACTAGCGGGGATTTCGATACGCAGTATTTT CASRGTSGDFDTQYF
TRBJ1-3 many NA TRBV7-8 TGTGCCAGCACAGGGACGGGCTCTGGAAACACCATATATTTT CASTGTGSGNTIYF
TRBJ2-3 few TRBD2 TRBV7-2 TGTGCCAGCAGACGTAGCGGGGGGGCGGTAGATACGCAGTATTTT CASRRSGGAVDTQYF
TRBJ1-1 NA NA TRBV3-1 TGTGCCAGCAGCCAAGAAGGAACTTACATGAACACTGAAGCTTTCTTT CASSQEGTYMNTEAFF
TRBJ2-7 many NA TRBV3-1 TGTGCCAGCAGCCAAGAAACAGGCTACGAGCAGTACTTC CASSQETGYEQYF
TRBJ2-3 few TRBD2 TRBV5-1 TGCGCCAGCAGCTTGGTGGCGGGGGGGCGCCAGGATACGCAGTATTTT CASSLVAGGRQDTQYF
TRBJ2-7 few TRBD2 TRBV20-1 TGCAGTGCCCCCGGTGCGGGGGACGAGCAGTACTTC CSAPGAGDEQYF
TRBJ1-2 few NA TRBV6-2/TRBV6-3 TGTGCCAGCAGTTCCAGCGGCTATGGCTACACCTTC CASSSSGYGYTF
TRBJ1-3 NA TRBD1 TRBV7-4 TGTGCCAGCAGCGTCAGGACAGGCTATAGCTCTGGAAACACCATATATTTT CASSVRTGYSSGNTIYF
TRBJ1-3 few NA TRBV5-1 TGCGCCAGCAGCTTGGAAGGCAGGATCTCTGGAAACACCATATATTTT CASSLEGRISGNTIYF
TRBJ2-1 few NA TRBV11-3 TGTGCCAGCAGCTGGGGACGTGACAATGAGCAGTTCTTC CASSWGRDNEQFF
TRBJ2-7 NA NA TRBV5-6 TGTGCCAGCAGCCGCCTAACAGGATCCGAGCAGTACTTC CASSRLTGSEQYF
TRBJ2-7 NA TRBD2 TRBV25-1 TGTGCCAGCAGTGAATACCCCCCGGGAGCGGGGGAGACCTACGAGCAGTACTTC CASSEYPPGAGETYEQYF
TRBJ1-5 once NA TRBV18 TGTGCCAGCTCACCGAGTACGAGAAGACAGCCCCAGCATTTT CASSPSTRRQPQHF
TRBJ2-3 many NA TRBV7-2 TGTGCCAGCAGCTTAGGTTGGAGCACAGATACGCAGTATTTT CASSLGWSTDTQYF
TRBJ2-5 NA TRBD1 TRBV7-2 TGTGCCAGCAGCTTCGGACAGGGCCCAGAGACCCAGTACTTC CASSFGQGPETQYF
TRBJ2-7 many NA TRBV4-3 TGCGCCAGCAGCCAGTTTTCGTTCCAGGAGGAGCAGTACTTC CASSQFSFQEEQYF
TRBJ2-2 few NA TRBV29-1 TGCAGCGCCCACTTGAACACCGGGGAGCTGTTTTTT CSAHLNTGELFF
TRBJ1-1 many NA TRBV6-2/TRBV6-3 TGTGCCAGCAGGGACGGATACTACACTGAAGCTTTCTTT CASRDGYYTEAFF
TRBJ2-1 few NA TRBV5-6 TGTGCCAGCAGCTTGGGAGGAGGGGGCCATGAGCAGTTCTTC CASSLGGGGHEQFF
TRBJ1-3 once TRBD1 TRBV4-1 TGCGCCAGCAGCCAAGATTATAGGGGACAGGGGAGACGGTCTGGAAACACCATATATTTT CASSQDYRGQGRRSGNTIYF
TRBJ2-2 few NA TRBV18 TGTGCCAGCTCACCATCAGCGGTTACCGGGGAGCTGTTTTTT CASSPSAVTGELFF
TRBJ2-7 NA NA TRBV4-3 TGCGCCAGCAGCCAAGATGGATCAGGGACCGGGCTAGACGAGCAGTACTTC CASSQDGSGTGLDEQYF